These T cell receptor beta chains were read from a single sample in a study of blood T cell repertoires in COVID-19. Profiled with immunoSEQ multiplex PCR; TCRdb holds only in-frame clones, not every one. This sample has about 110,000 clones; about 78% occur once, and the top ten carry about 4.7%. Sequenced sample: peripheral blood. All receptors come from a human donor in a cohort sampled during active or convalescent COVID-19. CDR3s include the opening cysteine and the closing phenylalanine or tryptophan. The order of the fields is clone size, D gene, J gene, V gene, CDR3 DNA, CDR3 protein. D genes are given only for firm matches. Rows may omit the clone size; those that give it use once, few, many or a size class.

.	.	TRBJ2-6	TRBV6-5	TGTGCCAGCAGGGATTGGAGCTCTGGGGCCAACGTCCTGACTTTC	CASRDWSSGANVLTF
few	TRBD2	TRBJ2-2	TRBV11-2	TGTGCCAGCAGCTTGGGACTAGCGGGGGGGCCTGGCACCGGGGAGCTGTTTTTT	CASSLGLAGGPGTGELFF
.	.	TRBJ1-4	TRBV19	TGTGCCAGTAGTTTGGAGACGGGAGGAAAACTGTTTTTT	CASSLETGGKLFF
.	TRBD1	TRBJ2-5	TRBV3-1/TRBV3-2	TGTGCCAGCAGCCCCGGGACAGGGCTAGAGACCCAGTACTTC	CASSPGTGLETQYF
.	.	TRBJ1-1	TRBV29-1	TGCAGCGGCCATAGAGGTAGGAACACTGAAGCTTTCTTT	CSGHRGRNTEAFF
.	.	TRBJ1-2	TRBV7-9	TGTGCCAGCTCGGGCGGGGACTATGGCTACACCTTC	CASSGGDYGYTF
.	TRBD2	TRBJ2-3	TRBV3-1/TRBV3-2	TGTGCCAGCAGCCCGAAGCGGGGGGTCACAGATACGCAGTATTTT	CASSPKRGVTDTQYF
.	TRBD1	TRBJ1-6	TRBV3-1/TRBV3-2	TGTGCCAGCAGCCAACGGACAGGCGGTAATTCACCCCTCCACTTT	CASSQRTGGNSPLHF
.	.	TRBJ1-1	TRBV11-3	TGTGCCAGCAGCTTTACACGGAACACTGAAGCTTTCTTT	CASSFTRNTEAFF
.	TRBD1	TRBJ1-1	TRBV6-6	TGTGCCAGCAGGCGGACAGGGGATAGCACTGAAGCTTTCTTT	CASRRTGDSTEAFF
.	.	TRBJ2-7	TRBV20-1	TGCAGTGCTGGCAGTCAAAAGCAGTACTTC	CSAGSQKQYF
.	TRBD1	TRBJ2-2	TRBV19	TGTGCCAGTAGCCCAGGGGGCCACACCGGGGAGCTGTTTTTT	CASSPGGHTGELFF
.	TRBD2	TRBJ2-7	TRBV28	TGTGCCAGCAGTTCCTTTAGCGGGAGGCTCAACGAGCAGTACTTC	CASSSFSGRLNEQYF
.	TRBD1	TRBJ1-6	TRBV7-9	TGTGCCAGCAGCTTTTCGACAGGGGATTCACCCCTCCACTTT	CASSFSTGDSPLHF
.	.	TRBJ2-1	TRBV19	TGTGCCAGTAGTCCGAGAGGAAGCGGACACAATGAGCAGTTCTTC	CASSPRGSGHNEQFF
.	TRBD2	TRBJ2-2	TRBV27	TGTGCCAGCAGTGCACTAGCGGGAGGGCCTAGGGGAACCGGGGAGCTGTTTTTT	CASSALAGGPRGTGELFF
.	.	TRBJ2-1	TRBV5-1	TGCGCCAGCAGCTTTTATTTCTACAATGAGCAGTTCTTC	CASSFYFYNEQFF
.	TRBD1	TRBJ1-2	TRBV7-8	TGTGCCAGCAGCTTAGGTGGGACAGGGGGCTATGGCTACACCTTC	CASSLGGTGGYGYTF
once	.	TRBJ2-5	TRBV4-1	TGCGCCAGCAGCCAAGAAACGGCAGGAAGAGAGACCCAGTACTTC	CASSQETAGRETQYF
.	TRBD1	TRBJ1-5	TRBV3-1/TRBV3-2	TGTGCCAGCAGCCATCGACAGACCCGGGACAGGCAAATATACAATCAGCCCCAGCATTTT	CASSHRQTRDRQIYNQPQHF
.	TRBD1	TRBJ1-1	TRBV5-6	TGTGCCAGCAGCTTTCAGGGGGCCCGGGTGAACACTGAAGCTTTCTTT	CASSFQGARVNTEAFF
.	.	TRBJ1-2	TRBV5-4	TGTGCCAGCAGCAAGAACAGAGCTAACTATGGCTACACCTTC	CASSKNRANYGYTF
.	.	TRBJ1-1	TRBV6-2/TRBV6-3	TGTGCCAGCAGCCGAGGGAACACTGAAGCTTTCTTT	CASSRGNTEAFF
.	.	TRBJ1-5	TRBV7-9	TGTGCCAGCAGCTTAGGCGGCAGGGGACAGCCCCAGCATTTT	CASSLGGRGQPQHF
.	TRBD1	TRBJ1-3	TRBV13	TGTGCCAGCAGCTCCCGGAAGGGACAGGGGGTCCACACCATATATTTT	CASSSRKGQGVHTIYF
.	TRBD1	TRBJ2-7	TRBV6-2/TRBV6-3	TGTGCCAGCAGTTACCCCGGGACAGACCGAGGCAGGTTCTACTTC	CASSYPGTDRGRFYF
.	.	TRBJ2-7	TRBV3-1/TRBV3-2	TGTGCCAGCAGCCAAGGGAGCGGTTGGAGGGACCACGAGCAGTACTTC	CASSQGSGWRDHEQYF
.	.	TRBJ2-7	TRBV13	TGTGCCAGCAGCATTGGACAGAGCACCTACGAGCAGTACTTC	CASSIGQSTYEQYF
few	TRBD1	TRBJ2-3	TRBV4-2	TGTGCCAGCAGCCAGAACCCGACAGGGGGGAGCACAGATACGCAGTATTTT	CASSQNPTGGSTDTQYF
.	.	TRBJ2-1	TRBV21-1	TGTGCCAGCAGCAACCGACAGGGAAAATCATCCTACAATGAGCAGTTCTTC	CASSNRQGKSSYNEQFF
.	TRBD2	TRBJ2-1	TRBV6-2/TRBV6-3	TGTGCCAGCAGTTACTCCAGCGGGATCCCTACCTCCTACAATGAGCAGTTCTTC	CASSYSSGIPTSYNEQFF
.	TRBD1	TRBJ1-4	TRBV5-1	TGCGCCAGCAGCTGGACAGGGATCACTAATGAAAAACTGTTTTTT	CASSWTGITNEKLFF
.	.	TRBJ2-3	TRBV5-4	TGTGCCAGCAGCAGGGGACTTTCAGATACGCAGTATTTT	CASSRGLSDTQYF
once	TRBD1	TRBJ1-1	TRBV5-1	TGCGCCAGCAGGAGACAGGGAGTAGGCACTGAAGCTTTCTTT	CASRRQGVGTEAFF
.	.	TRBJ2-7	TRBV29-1	TGCAGCGTAACTAGCTGGACCTACGAGCAGTACTTC	CSVTSWTYEQYF
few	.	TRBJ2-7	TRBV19	TGTGCCAGTAGTTTGGCAGGTACCTACGAGCAGTACTTC	CASSLAGTYEQYF
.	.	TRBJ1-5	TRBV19	TGTGCCAGCAGGGGATTTGGGAGCAATCAGCCCCAGCATTTT	CASRGFGSNQPQHF
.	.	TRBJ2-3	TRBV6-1	TGTGCCAGCAGTGAAACGGCGAGAGGGCTAGATACGCAGTATTTT	CASSETARGLDTQYF
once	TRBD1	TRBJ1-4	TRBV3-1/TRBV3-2	TGTGCCAGCAGCCATCGTCTGACAGGGGGCCATGAAAAACTGTTTTTT	CASSHRLTGGHEKLFF
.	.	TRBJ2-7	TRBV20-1	TGCAGTGGGGACTCCCCCTACGAGCAGTACTTC	CSGDSPYEQYF
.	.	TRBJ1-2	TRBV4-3	TGCGCCAGCAGCCCTGCCCGACGGGGCTATGGCTACACCTTC	CASSPARRGYGYTF
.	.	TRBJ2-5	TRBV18	TGTGCCAGCTCAACATCCCTGGCCGAGACCCAGTACTTC	CASSTSLAETQYF
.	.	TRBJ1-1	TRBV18	TGTGCCAGCTCACCACTTGCGGGGAACACTGAAGCTTTCTTT	CASSPLAGNTEAFF
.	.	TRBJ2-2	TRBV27	TGTGCCAGCAGTTTATACTATCTGAACACCGGGGAGCTGTTTTTT	CASSLYYLNTGELFF
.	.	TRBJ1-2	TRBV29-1	TGCAGCGTCCTTTCTCTCGGAGGAGGGTTGGACTATGGCTACACCTTC	CSVLSLGGGLDYGYTF
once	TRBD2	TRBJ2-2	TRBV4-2	TGTGCCAGCCGGGGGATAGCGGGAGGGTGGGAGCTGTTTTTT	CASRGIAGGWELFF
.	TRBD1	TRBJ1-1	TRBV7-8	TGTGCCAGCAGCCGCCTACAACTCCTTCAGGGGGTTAGGACTGAAGCTTTCTTT	CASSRLQLLQGVRTEAFF
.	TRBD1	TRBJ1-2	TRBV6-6	TGTGCCAGCAGTTACCACGCCCAGGGGGCGGGCTACACCTTC	CASSYHAQGAGYTF